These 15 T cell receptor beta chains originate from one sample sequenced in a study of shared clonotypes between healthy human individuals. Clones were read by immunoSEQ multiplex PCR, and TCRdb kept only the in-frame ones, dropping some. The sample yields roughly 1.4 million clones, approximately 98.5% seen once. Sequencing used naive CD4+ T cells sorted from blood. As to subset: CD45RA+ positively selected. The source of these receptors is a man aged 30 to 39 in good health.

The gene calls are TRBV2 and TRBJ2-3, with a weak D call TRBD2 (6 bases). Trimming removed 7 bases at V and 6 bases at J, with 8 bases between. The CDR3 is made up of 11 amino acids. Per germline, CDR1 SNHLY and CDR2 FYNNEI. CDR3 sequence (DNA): TGTGCCAGCACTGGGGGGGATACGCAGTATTTT. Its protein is CASTGGDTQYF. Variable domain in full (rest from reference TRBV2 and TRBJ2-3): EPEVTQTPSHQVTQMGQEVILRCVPISNHLYFYWYRQILGQKVEFLVSFYNNEISEKSEIFDDQFSVERPDGSNFTLKIRSTKLEDSAMYFCASTGGDTQYFGPGTRLTVL.

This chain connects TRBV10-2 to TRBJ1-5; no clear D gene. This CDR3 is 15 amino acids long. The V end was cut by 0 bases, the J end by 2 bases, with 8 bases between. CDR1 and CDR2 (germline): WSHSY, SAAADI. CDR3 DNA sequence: TGCGCCAGCAGTGAGTCGGACCGAGGCAATCAGCCCCAGCATTTT. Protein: CASSESDRGNQPQHF.

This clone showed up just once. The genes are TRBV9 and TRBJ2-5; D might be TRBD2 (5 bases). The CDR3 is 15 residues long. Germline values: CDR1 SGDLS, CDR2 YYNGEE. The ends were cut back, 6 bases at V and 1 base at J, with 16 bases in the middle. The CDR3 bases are TGTGCCAGCACTAACCGAGGCGGGCGCCAAGAGACCCAGTACTTC. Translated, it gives CASTNRGGRQETQYF.

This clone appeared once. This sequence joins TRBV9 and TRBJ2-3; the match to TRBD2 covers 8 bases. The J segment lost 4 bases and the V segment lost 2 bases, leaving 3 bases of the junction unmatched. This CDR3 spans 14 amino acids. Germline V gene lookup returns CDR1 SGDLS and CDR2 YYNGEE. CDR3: CASSVSGVSDTQYF. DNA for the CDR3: TGTGCCAGCAGCGTTAGCGGGGTCTCAGATACGCAGTATTTT.

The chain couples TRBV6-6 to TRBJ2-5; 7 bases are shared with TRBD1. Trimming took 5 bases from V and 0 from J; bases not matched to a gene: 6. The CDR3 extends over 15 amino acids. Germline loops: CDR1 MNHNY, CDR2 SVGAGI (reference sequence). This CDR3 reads CASSRDSRYQETQYF. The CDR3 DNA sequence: TGTGCCAGCAGTCGGGACAGTAGATACCAAGAGACCCAGTACTTC.

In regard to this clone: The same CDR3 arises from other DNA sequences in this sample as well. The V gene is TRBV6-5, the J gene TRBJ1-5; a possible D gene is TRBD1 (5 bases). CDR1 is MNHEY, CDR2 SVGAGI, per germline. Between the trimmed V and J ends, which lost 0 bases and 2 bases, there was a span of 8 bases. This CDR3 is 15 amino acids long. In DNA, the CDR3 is TGTGCCAGCAGTTACTCCGGGACGGGCAATCAGCCCCAGCATTTT. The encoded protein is CASSYSGTGNQPQHF.

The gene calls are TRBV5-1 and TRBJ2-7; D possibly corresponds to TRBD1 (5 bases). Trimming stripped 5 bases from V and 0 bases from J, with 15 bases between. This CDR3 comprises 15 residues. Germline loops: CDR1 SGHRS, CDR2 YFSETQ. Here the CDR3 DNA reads TGCGCCAGCAGTAACCCCCAGGGCAGCTCCTACGAGCAGTACTTC. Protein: CASSNPQGSSYEQYF.

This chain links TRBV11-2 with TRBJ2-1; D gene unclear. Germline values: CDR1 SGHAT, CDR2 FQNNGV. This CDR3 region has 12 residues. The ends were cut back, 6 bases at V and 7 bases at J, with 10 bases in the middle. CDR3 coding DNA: TGTGCCAGCAGGCCCATAAGGAATGAGCAGTTCTTC. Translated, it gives CASRPIRNEQFF.

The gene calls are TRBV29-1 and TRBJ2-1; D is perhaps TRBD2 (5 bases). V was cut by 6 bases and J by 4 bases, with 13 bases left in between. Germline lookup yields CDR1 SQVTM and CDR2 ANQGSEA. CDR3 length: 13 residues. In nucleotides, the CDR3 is TGCAGCGTAATAGCGATGGGATACAATGAGCAGTTCTTC. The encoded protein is CSVIAMGYNEQFF.

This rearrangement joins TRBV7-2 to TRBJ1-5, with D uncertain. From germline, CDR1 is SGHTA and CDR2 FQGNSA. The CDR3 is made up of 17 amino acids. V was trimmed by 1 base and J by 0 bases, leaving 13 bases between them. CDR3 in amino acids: CASSLGVSLHSNQPQHF. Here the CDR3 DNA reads TGTGCCAGCAGCTTAGGGGTGAGCCTACATAGCAATCAGCCCCAGCATTTT. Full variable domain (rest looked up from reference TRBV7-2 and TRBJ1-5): GAGVSQSPSNKVTEKGKDVELRCDPISGHTALYWYRQSLGQGLEFLIYFQGNSAPDKSGLPSDRFSAERTGGSVSTLTIQRTQQEDSAVYLCASSLGVSLHSNQPQHFGDGTRLSIL.

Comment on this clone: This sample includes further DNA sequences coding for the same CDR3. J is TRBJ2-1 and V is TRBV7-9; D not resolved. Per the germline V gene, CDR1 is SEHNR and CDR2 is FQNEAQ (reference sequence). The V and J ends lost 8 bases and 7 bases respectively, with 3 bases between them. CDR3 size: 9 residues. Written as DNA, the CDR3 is TGTGCCAGCTCGAATGAGCAGTTCTTC. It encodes CASSNEQFF.

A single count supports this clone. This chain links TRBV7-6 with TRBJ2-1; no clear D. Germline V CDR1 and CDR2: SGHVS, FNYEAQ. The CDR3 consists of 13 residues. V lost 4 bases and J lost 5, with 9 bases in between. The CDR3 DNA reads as TGTGCCAGCAGCTCCCAATGGCACAATGAGCAGTTCTTC. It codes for CASSSQWHNEQFF.

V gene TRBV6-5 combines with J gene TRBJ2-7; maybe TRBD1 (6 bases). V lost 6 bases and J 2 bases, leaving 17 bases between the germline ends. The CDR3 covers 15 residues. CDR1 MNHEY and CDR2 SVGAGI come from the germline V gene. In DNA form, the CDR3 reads TGTGCCAGCAGACAAGGACAGATCGACACCTACGAGCAGTACTTC. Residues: CASRQGQIDTYEQYF.

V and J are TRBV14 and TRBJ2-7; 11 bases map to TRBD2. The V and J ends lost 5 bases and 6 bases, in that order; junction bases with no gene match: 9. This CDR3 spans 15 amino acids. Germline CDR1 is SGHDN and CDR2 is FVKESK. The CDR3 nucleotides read TGTGCCAGCAGCTTAAATAGCGGGAGGGCAGCCGAGCAGTACTTC. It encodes CASSLNSGRAAEQYF.

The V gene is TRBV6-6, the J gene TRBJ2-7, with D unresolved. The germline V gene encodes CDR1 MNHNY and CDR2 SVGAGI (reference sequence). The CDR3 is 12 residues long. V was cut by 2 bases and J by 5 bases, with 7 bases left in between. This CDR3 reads CASSYGWHEQYF. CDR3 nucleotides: TGTGCCAGCAGTTACGGGTGGCACGAGCAGTACTTC.